This T cell receptor (beta chain) was recorded in a study of regulatory dendritic cells for organ transplantation. Overall study findings and caveats: Naive T cells showed high diversity, memory cells less, memory CD8+ least. Memory CD8+ clonal expansion seemed more limited with regulatory than mature dendritic cells. Between individuals, the alloreactive memory CD8+ T cell pool differed considerably.

Concerning this clone itself: The antigen is not known.

Trimming shortened V by 8 bases and J by 4 bases, and 15 bases separated the two germline ends. Germline-derived CDR1 and CDR2 are LNHNV and YYDKDF (reference sequence). The CDR3 is 14 amino acids. TCRdb keeps only in-frame clones here, not all; method: immunoSEQ multiplex PCR. The sample shows some 10,000 clones, 72% of them seen only once. The receptor was isolated from a human donor in good health. The sequenced sample consisted of memory CD8+ T cells from blood. Noted subset: CD45RO+ memory T cells. This rearrangement joins TRBV15 to TRBJ2-1, with D hard to call. The CDR3, as DNA: TGTGCCACCGAGAACTCGGGTGTTTACAATGAGCAGTTCTTC. Protein product: CATENSGVYNEQFF. The whole variable domain, filled in from reference TRBV15 and TRBJ2-1, reads DAMVIQNPRYQVTQFGKPVTLSCSQTLNHNVMYWYQQKSSQAPKLLFHYYDKDFNNEADTPDNFQSRRPNTSFCFLDIRSPGLGDTAMYLCATENSGVYNEQFFGPGTRLTVL.